This T cell receptor beta chain comes out of a study of control samples from healthy donors and cancer patients (dated by TCRdb to 2020 to 2021). The protocol used for the library was the immunoSEQ multiplex PCR assay. The table comes from immuneACCESS by way of TCRdb, which keeps in-frame sequences with V and J called. Part of the clones is missing from these tables; in studies checked, under half for an unresolved V gene and the rest for unknown reasons. This sample is represented by 150,000 to 200,000 clones; 85% to 90% of them were singletons. More than 1.3% of the sample belongs to the ten largest clones. V gives up 0 bases and J gives up 2 bases, and the segment between their germline ends measures 3 bases. The CDR3 runs 13 residues from the cysteine to the phenylalanine. CDR3 DNA only is kept here, 39 bases in frame from base 1. CDR1 SGHNT and CDR2 YYREEE were looked up in the germline V gene (reference sequence).

Note on this clone: Its antigen target is currently unknown. No much larger clonotype is one base removed from it; base qualities were not supplied.

Material: blood. Here the chain combines TRBV5-4 and TRBJ2-1; the D gene is unclear. This TCR came from a woman aged 45-65 years in good health. The DNA reads TGTGCCAGCAGCTTGGCCACCTACAATGAGCAGTTCTTC. It encodes CASSLATYNEQFF.